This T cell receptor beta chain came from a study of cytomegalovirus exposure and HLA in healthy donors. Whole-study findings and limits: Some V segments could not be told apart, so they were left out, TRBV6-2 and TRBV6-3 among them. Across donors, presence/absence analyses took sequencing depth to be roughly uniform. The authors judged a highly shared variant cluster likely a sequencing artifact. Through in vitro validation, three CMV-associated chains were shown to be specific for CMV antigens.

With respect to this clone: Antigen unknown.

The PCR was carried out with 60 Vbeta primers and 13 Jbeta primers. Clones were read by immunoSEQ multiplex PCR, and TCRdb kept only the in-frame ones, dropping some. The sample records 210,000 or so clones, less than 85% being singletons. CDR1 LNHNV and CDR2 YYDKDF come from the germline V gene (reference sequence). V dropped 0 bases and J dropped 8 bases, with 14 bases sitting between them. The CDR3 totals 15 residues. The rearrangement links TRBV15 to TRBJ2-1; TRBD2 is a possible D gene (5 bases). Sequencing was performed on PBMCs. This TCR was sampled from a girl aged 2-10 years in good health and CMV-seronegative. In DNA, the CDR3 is TGTGCCACCAGCAGAGATCTCGGCGCGGGCCATGAGCAGTTCTTC. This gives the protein CATSRDLGAGHEQFF.